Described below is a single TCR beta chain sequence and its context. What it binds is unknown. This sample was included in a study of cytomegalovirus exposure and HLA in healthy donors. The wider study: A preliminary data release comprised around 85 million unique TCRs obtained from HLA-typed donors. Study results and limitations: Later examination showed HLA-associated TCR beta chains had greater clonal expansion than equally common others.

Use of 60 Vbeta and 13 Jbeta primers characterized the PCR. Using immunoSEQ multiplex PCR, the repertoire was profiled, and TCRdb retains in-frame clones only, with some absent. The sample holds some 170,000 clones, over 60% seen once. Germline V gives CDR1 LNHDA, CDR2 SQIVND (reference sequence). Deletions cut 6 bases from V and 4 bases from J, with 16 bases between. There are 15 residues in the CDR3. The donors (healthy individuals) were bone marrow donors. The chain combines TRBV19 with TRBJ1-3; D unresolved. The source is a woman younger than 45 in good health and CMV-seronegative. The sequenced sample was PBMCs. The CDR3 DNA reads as TGTGCCAGTAGCCATGGACTAACGCGGGGAAACACCATATATTTT. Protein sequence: CASSHGLTRGNTIYF.